One and the same sample provided the 15 T cell receptor beta chains below, sequenced in a study of neurological immune-mediated disorders. TCRdb fed the 5' RACE reads into MiXCR, producing one record per CDR3 protein. This sample has about 120,000 distinct CDR3 sequences, with roughly 3.2% found just once. Sequencing used PBMCs. These receptor sequences come from a woman aged 30 to 39 with multiple sclerosis.

This clonotype was counted only a few times. A read error is possible here, since a much larger clone lies one base away. The chain is built from TRBV12-3 or TRBV12-4 and TRBJ1-3; D is unclear. The CDR3 is 13 amino acids. The DNA of the CDR3 is TGTGCCAGCAGTTTAGGAGTTGGAAAAACCATATATTTT. This sequence encodes CASSLGVGKTIYF.

This clonotype was seen repeatedly, ten times or more. The V call is TRBV29-1, the J call TRBJ2-2; the match to TRBD1 covers 9 bases. CDR3 length equals 15 residues. The germline V gene has CDR1 SQVTM and CDR2 ANQGSEA. V shed 4 bases and J 1 base; nucleotides not matched to a gene: 4. The CDR3 bases are TGCAGCGTTGTAGGACAGGGGTGGAACACCGGGGAGCTGTTTTTT. It codes for CSVVGQGWNTGELFF.

This clonotype occurred many times. The J gene is TRBJ1-2, the V gene TRBV12-3 or TRBV12-4; D uncertain. With 4 bases removed from V and 3 bases from J, the gap between germline ends came to 15 bases. The CDR3 spans 15 residues. The CDR3 spells CASSYDPLDYYGYTF. In nucleotides, the CDR3 is TGTGCCAGCAGTTACGACCCACTAGATTACTATGGCTACACCTTC.

In its sample, this clonotype was seen many times. V and J are TRBV5-1 and TRBJ2-7; D gene ambiguous. Germline V CDR1 and CDR2: SGHRS, YFSETQ. The CDR3 extends over 14 amino acids. Trimming left V 0 bases short and J 4 bases short, with 11 bases between. The CDR3 reads CASSLDNSRYEQYF. Written as DNA, the CDR3 is TGCGCCAGCAGCTTGGACAACAGCAGGTACGAGCAGTACTTC.

This clonotype came up many times. The chain has TRBV6-2 or TRBV6-3 and TRBJ1-3; D not certain. The ends were cut back, 0 bases at V and 0 bases at J, with 15 bases in the middle. The CDR3 extends over 18 amino acids. CDR1 and CDR2 (germline): MNHEY, SVGEGT. In DNA form, the CDR3 reads TGTGCCAGCAGTTACTCGGGTACGGATTCCGGCTCTGGAAACACCATATATTTT. Protein product: CASSYSGTDSGSGNTIYF.

The chain couples TRBV7-2 to TRBJ2-7, with D possibly being TRBD1 (6 bases). The V gene's germline CDR1 is SGHTA and CDR2 FQGNSA. Trimming pared 3 bases from V and 3 bases from J, leaving 15 bases between. The CDR3 totals 15 residues. For the CDR3, the DNA is TGTGCCAGCAGCTTCGCTCACAGGGAAAACTACGAGCAGTACTTC. Protein sequence: CASSFAHRENYEQYF.

This clonotype appeared a few times. The genes are TRBV29-1 and TRBJ1-1; 8 bases line up with TRBD1. Germline CDR1 SQVTM, CDR2 ANQGSEA. Losses at the gene ends were 7 bases for V and 4 bases for J; bases not matched to a gene: 8. The CDR3 is 13 amino acids. The CDR3 region is CSADRGLGTEAFF. The CDR3 region has the DNA TGCAGCGCCGACAGGGGTTTGGGCACTGAAGCTTTCTTT.

There are a few counts of this clonotype. The rearrangement uses TRBV5-1 and TRBJ1-2; 7 nucleotides line up with TRBD1. Trimming took 7 bases from V and 8 from J; bases not matched to a gene: 11. Germline-derived CDR1 and CDR2 are SGHRS and YFSETQ. The CDR3 is 13 residues long. The DNA of the CDR3 is TGCGCCAGCGGCGAGACAGGGCCTCAGGGCTACACCTTC. It is translated as CASGETGPQGYTF.

This clonotype was observed at least ten times. Its ends do not fully match the called genes, so a read error is possible. The V gene is TRBV19, the J gene TRBJ1-1; the D gene is possibly TRBD1 (5 bases). The CDR3 has 13 residues. The V gene's germline CDR1 is LNHDA and CDR2 SQIVND (reference sequence). The chain's CDR3 is CASSIDLDNGRIF. The CDR3, as DNA: TGTGCCAGTAGTATAGATCTGGACAACGGACGGATCTTT.

This clonotype came up many times. V usage is TRBV11-2 and J usage is TRBJ2-3; the D gene is possibly TRBD2 (5 bases). The CDR3 sequence is 15 residues long. Trimming removed 5 bases at V and 6 bases at J, with 18 bases between. Germline CDR1 SGHAT, CDR2 FQNNGV. CDR3 residues: CASSLLGSSSDTQYF. CDR3 coding DNA: TGTGCCAGCAGCCTGCTGGGGAGTTCGTCCGATACGCAGTATTTT.

In this sample, this clonotype turned up a few times. The germline gene is not matched at one end of the junction; a read error may be the cause. The chain carries TRBV12-3 or TRBV12-4 and TRBJ1-6; possible D gene TRBD1, 5 bases. This CDR3 region has 14 residues. DNA for the CDR3: TGTGCCAGCGGTCCAAGGGGTTATAATTCACACCTCCACTTT. Translating gives CASGPRGYNSHLHF.

This clonotype was seen ten or more times. V gene TRBV7-8 combines with J gene TRBJ2-1; TRBD2 might be the D (6 bases). V was clipped by 1 base and J by 2 bases, with 9 bases between them. Germline lookup yields CDR1 SGHVS and CDR2 FQNEAQ. CDR3 size: 15 residues. As DNA, the CDR3 is TGTGCCAGCAGCTTAGGTGGGAGGACCTACAATGAGCAGTTCTTC. Residues: CASSLGGRTYNEQFF.

This clonotype has ten or more counts. The CDR3 DNA reads TGCGCCAGCAGCCAAGTGGACGGACAGGGGGGTACCGGGGAGCTGTTTTTT. Translating it yields CASSQVDGQGGTGELFF. The chain links TRBV4-1 to TRBJ2-2; 10 bases match TRBD1. With 1 base clipped from V and 5 bases from J, the junction kept 7 bases outside the gene matches. The CDR3 is 17 amino acids. CDR1 MGHRA and CDR2 YSYEKL come from the germline V gene.

This clonotype has a count of ten or more. This rearrangement joins TRBV6-6 to TRBJ2-3, with D maybe TRBD1 (5 bases). Trimming removed 2 bases from V and 2 bases from J, with 8 bases in between. Germline lookup yields CDR1 MNHNY and CDR2 SVGAGI (reference sequence). This CDR3 is built from 14 residues. The CDR3 coding sequence is TGTGCCAGCAGTTACGGGGCCGCCACAGATACGCAGTATTTT. Protein product: CASSYGAATDTQYF.

This clonotype was found many times. The gene calls are TRBV10-3 and TRBJ1-1; TRBD1 might be the D (5 bases). Germline lookup yields CDR1 ENHRY and CDR2 SYGVKD. Trimming took off 10 bases at V and 3 bases at J, with 9 bases between the two ends. CDR3 length equals 11 residues. This chain's CDR3 is CAREGHTEAFF. The CDR3 nucleotides are TGTGCCAGAGAGGGACACACTGAAGCTTTCTTT.